This T cell receptor beta chain was retrieved from a study of control samples from healthy donors and cancer patients. The table came from immunoSEQ multiplex PCR; TCRdb's copy has only in-frame clones and leaves some out. Of about 150,000 clones listed, over 85% are singletons. V gave up 0 bases and J gave up 6 bases, with 6 bases separating them. This CDR3 has 13 residues. CDR1 MGHRA and CDR2 YSYEKL come from the germline V gene. The chain joins TRBV4-1 to TRBJ1-5; D not certain. Sequencing used blood. This clonotype originated in a man aged 40-50 years in good health. CDR3 sequence (DNA): TGCGCCAGCAGCCAAGAAGGTAGTCAGCCCCAGCATTTT. This encodes CASSQEGSQPQHF.